These T cell receptor beta chains were read from a single sample in a study of blood T cell repertoires in COVID-19. TCRdb keeps only in-frame clones here, not all; method: immunoSEQ multiplex PCR. Here the sample spans tens of thousands of clones, 65% to 90% being singletons. Specimen: peripheral blood. The receptors derive from a man aged 50 or older with COVID-19, enrolled during active disease. The CDR3 runs from the conserved cysteine through the conserved F or W. The D gene is left open where the match is weak. Clone sizes are given selectively: once, few, many, or a class where the clone is expanded.

clone_size: .
d_call: .
v_call: TRBV7-2
j_call: TRBJ2-3
cdr3_aa: CASSLGGLDTDTQYF
cdr3_nt: TGTGCCAGCAGCTTAGGGGGCTTGGACACAGATACGCAGTATTTT

clone_size: .
d_call: TRBD1
v_call: TRBV28
j_call: TRBJ1-4
cdr3_aa: CASSLEQGAEKLFF
cdr3_nt: TGTGCCAGCAGTTTAGAACAGGGGGCTGAAAAACTGTTTTTT

clone_size: few
d_call: .
v_call: TRBV2
j_call: TRBJ2-5
cdr3_aa: CASSVGVSRGGETQYF
cdr3_nt: TGTGCCAGCAGTGTGGGGGTGTCCAGGGGAGGGGAGACCCAGTACTTC

clone_size: .
d_call: .
v_call: TRBV7-2
j_call: TRBJ2-1
cdr3_aa: CASSLARLGNEQFF
cdr3_nt: TGTGCCAGCAGCTTAGCGCGGTTGGGCAATGAGCAGTTCTTC

clone_size: .
d_call: .
v_call: TRBV28
j_call: TRBJ1-1
cdr3_aa: CASSLDRNKWDNDMNTEAFF
cdr3_nt: TGTGCCAGCAGTTTAGATCGGAACAAATGGGACAACGATATGAACACTGAAGCTTTCTTT

clone_size: .
d_call: .
v_call: TRBV30
j_call: TRBJ2-7
cdr3_aa: CAWSRQFYEQYF
cdr3_nt: TGTGCCTGGAGTAGACAGTTCTACGAGCAGTACTTC

clone_size: .
d_call: .
v_call: TRBV2
j_call: TRBJ2-4
cdr3_aa: CASSEAGLAKNIQYF
cdr3_nt: TGTGCCAGCAGTGAAGCGGGGCTAGCCAAAAACATTCAGTACTTC

clone_size: .
d_call: .
v_call: TRBV30
j_call: TRBJ1-5
cdr3_aa: CAWSRGDGQPQHF
cdr3_nt: TGTGCCTGGAGTAGGGGTGATGGACAGCCCCAGCATTTT

clone_size: once
d_call: TRBD1
v_call: TRBV5-8
j_call: TRBJ1-4
cdr3_aa: CASSLPGQGVKKLFF
cdr3_nt: TGTGCCAGCAGCTTGCCGGGACAGGGCGTAAAAAAACTGTTTTTT

clone_size: few
d_call: .
v_call: TRBV18
j_call: TRBJ1-5
cdr3_aa: CASSNQQGHQPQHF
cdr3_nt: TGTGCCAGCTCTAATCAACAGGGTCACCAGCCCCAGCATTTT

clone_size: .
d_call: .
v_call: TRBV2
j_call: TRBJ1-2
cdr3_aa: CASSAWSYGYTF
cdr3_nt: TGTGCCAGCAGTGCGTGGAGCTATGGCTACACCTTC

clone_size: .
d_call: .
v_call: TRBV7-6
j_call: TRBJ2-7
cdr3_aa: CASSSPTLSYEQYF
cdr3_nt: TGTGCCAGCAGCTCCCCGACTCTGTCCTACGAGCAGTACTTC

clone_size: .
d_call: .
v_call: TRBV9
j_call: TRBJ2-2
cdr3_aa: CASSPGSSRELFF
cdr3_nt: TGTGCCAGCAGCCCAGGGTCATCCAGGGAGCTGTTTTTT

clone_size: .
d_call: .
v_call: TRBV30
j_call: TRBJ1-6
cdr3_aa: CAWSIGIGGSYNSPLHF
cdr3_nt: TGTGCCTGGAGTATTGGTATAGGGGGCTCCTATAATTCACCCCTCCACTTT

clone_size: once
d_call: .
v_call: TRBV16
j_call: TRBJ2-1
cdr3_aa: CASSQTSRQLDEQFF
cdr3_nt: TGTGCCAGCAGCCAAACTAGCAGACAATTAGATGAGCAGTTCTTC

clone_size: .
d_call: .
v_call: TRBV11-2
j_call: TRBJ2-1
cdr3_aa: CASSLTRDLEQFF
cdr3_nt: TGTGCCAGCAGCCTTACCAGGGATTTGGAGCAGTTCTTC

clone_size: once
d_call: TRBD2
v_call: TRBV19
j_call: TRBJ2-1
cdr3_aa: CASSIVAGGPGEQFF
cdr3_nt: TGTGCCAGTAGTATAGTAGCGGGAGGGCCGGGGGAGCAGTTCTTC

clone_size: .
d_call: TRBD2
v_call: TRBV5-1
j_call: TRBJ2-1
cdr3_aa: CASSRGLAGGGSSYNEQFF
cdr3_nt: TGCGCCAGCAGCCGTGGACTAGCGGGAGGTGGTAGCTCCTACAATGAGCAGTTCTTC

clone_size: .
d_call: TRBD1
v_call: TRBV6-2/TRBV6-3
j_call: TRBJ2-7
cdr3_aa: CASSPTGGSYEQYF
cdr3_nt: TGTGCCAGCAGCCCGACAGGGGGGTCCTACGAGCAGTACTTC

clone_size: once
d_call: TRBD1
v_call: TRBV5-1
j_call: TRBJ1-1
cdr3_aa: CASSSQQGTEAFF
cdr3_nt: TGCGCCAGCAGCTCTCAACAGGGGACTGAAGCTTTCTTT

clone_size: .
d_call: .
v_call: TRBV27
j_call: TRBJ2-3
cdr3_aa: CASSPLGGGISTDTQYF
cdr3_nt: TGTGCCAGCAGTCCTCTGGGAGGCGGTATTAGCACAGATACGCAGTATTTT

clone_size: .
d_call: .
v_call: TRBV7-3
j_call: TRBJ2-1
cdr3_aa: CASSLEGGVSYNEQFF
cdr3_nt: TGTGCCAGCAGCTTAGAAGGCGGGGTGTCCTACAATGAGCAGTTCTTC

clone_size: .
d_call: TRBD2
v_call: TRBV29-1
j_call: TRBJ2-5
cdr3_aa: CSVGLAGTLGETQYF
cdr3_nt: TGCAGCGTCGGACTAGCGGGAACGTTAGGAGAGACCCAGTACTTC

clone_size: .
d_call: .
v_call: TRBV5-1
j_call: TRBJ2-5
cdr3_aa: CASSYQGQETQYF
cdr3_nt: TGCGCCAGCAGCTATCAGGGCCAAGAGACCCAGTACTTC

clone_size: .
d_call: TRBD2
v_call: TRBV2
j_call: TRBJ2-1
cdr3_aa: CASSGASGIEQFF
cdr3_nt: TGTGCCAGCAGTGGGGCTAGCGGGATAGAGCAGTTCTTC

clone_size: .
d_call: .
v_call: TRBV19
j_call: TRBJ2-3
cdr3_aa: CASSILGGSTDTQYF
cdr3_nt: TGTGCCAGTAGTATTCTCGGGGGTAGCACAGATACGCAGTATTTT

clone_size: .
d_call: TRBD1
v_call: TRBV28
j_call: TRBJ1-2
cdr3_aa: CASSRDRTGWDGYTF
cdr3_nt: TGTGCCAGCAGCCGAGACCGGACAGGGTGGGATGGCTACACCTTC

clone_size: once
d_call: .
v_call: TRBV5-1
j_call: TRBJ2-5
cdr3_aa: CASSSTSSETQYF
cdr3_nt: TGCGCCAGCAGCTCCACTAGTTCAGAGACCCAGTACTTC

clone_size: once
d_call: .
v_call: TRBV6-5
j_call: TRBJ1-1
cdr3_aa: CASSQRFAAEAFF
cdr3_nt: TGTGCCAGCAGTCAACGGTTTGCCGCTGAAGCTTTCTTT

clone_size: .
d_call: .
v_call: TRBV28
j_call: TRBJ1-2
cdr3_aa: CASTRGGHYGYTF
cdr3_nt: TGTGCCAGCACCCGGGGGGGGCACTATGGCTACACCTTC

clone_size: .
d_call: .
v_call: TRBV9
j_call: TRBJ2-1
cdr3_aa: CASSVELAEYNEQFF
cdr3_nt: TGTGCCAGCAGCGTAGAATTAGCAGAGTACAATGAGCAGTTCTTC

clone_size: .
d_call: .
v_call: TRBV6-5
j_call: TRBJ1-6
cdr3_aa: CASSTGEDASPLHF
cdr3_nt: TGTGCCAGCAGCACCGGGGAGGATGCTTCACCCCTCCACTTT

clone_size: .
d_call: .
v_call: TRBV6-5
j_call: TRBJ2-3
cdr3_aa: CASSDSLGTDTQYF
cdr3_nt: TGTGCCAGCAGCGACTCCCTCGGCACAGATACGCAGTATTTT

clone_size: .
d_call: TRBD1
v_call: TRBV9
j_call: TRBJ2-1
cdr3_aa: CASSVGGQGYEQFF
cdr3_nt: TGTGCCAGCAGCGTAGGGGGACAGGGCTATGAGCAGTTCTTC

clone_size: .
d_call: .
v_call: TRBV19
j_call: TRBJ1-5
cdr3_aa: CATAGRGTGNQPQHF
cdr3_nt: TGTGCCACCGCAGGGAGGGGTACGGGCAATCAGCCCCAGCATTTT

clone_size: .
d_call: TRBD2
v_call: TRBV4-2
j_call: TRBJ2-2
cdr3_aa: CASSQTASGIWELFF
cdr3_nt: TGTGCCAGCAGCCAAACGGCTAGCGGGATCTGGGAGCTGTTTTTT